One and the same sample provided the 30 T cell receptor beta chains below, sequenced in a study of blood T cell repertoires in COVID-19. Generated by immunoSEQ multiplex PCR, the TCRdb table keeps only in-frame clones and is missing some. This table has hundreds of thousands of clones, 87% appearing once. Sequenced input: peripheral blood. These receptors were collected from a woman aged 50 to 60 with COVID-19, enrolled during active disease.

V gene TRBV2 combines with J gene TRBJ1-6; 7 bases map to TRBD1. The CDR3 contains 16 residues. V was pared by 6 bases and J by 7 bases, with 12 bases of the junction left unmatched. Germline V CDR1 and CDR2: SNHLY, FYNNEI. In nucleotides, the CDR3 is TGTGCCAGCAGCCTCCGGGACAGCCGAAAAAATTCACCCCTCCACTTT. Encoded protein: CASSLRDSRKNSPLHF. Looking up the rest from reference TRBV2 and TRBJ1-6 gives the full variable domain: EPEVTQTPSHQVTQMGQEVILRCVPISNHLYFYWYRQILGQKVEFLVSFYNNEISEKSEIFDDQFSVERPDGSNFTLKIRSTKLEDSAMYFCASSLRDSRKNSPLHFGNGTRLTVT.

The rearrangement links TRBV5-5 to TRBJ2-5, with D uncertain. Trimming cost V 4 bases and J 5 bases, with 9 bases left between them. Per germline, CDR1 SGHKS and CDR2 YYEKEE (reference sequence). The CDR3 covers 12 residues. The DNA for the CDR3 is TGTGCCAGCAGCAAGCGACGGGAGACCCAGTACTTC. Its protein product is CASSKRRETQYF.

This chain uses TRBV7-9 with TRBJ2-3, with 9 positions matching TRBD2. The CDR3 is 16 amino acids. CDR1 and CDR2 from the germline V gene are SEHNR and FQNEAQ (reference sequence). V shed 5 bases and J 3 bases; nucleotides not matched to a gene: 9. In DNA, the CDR3 is TGTGCCAGCAGCACCATAGCGGGAGTGGAAACAGATACGCAGTATTTT. As protein: CASSTIAGVETDTQYF.

A remark on this clone: Since no conserved phenylalanine or tryptophan closes the CDR3, a read error is the likely cause. No DNA is shown, since the ends of the CDR3 on it are uncertain; the CDR3 is the one TCRdb lists. This chain links TRBV19 with TRBJ1-2; the listed D gene, TRBD1, was not tested against the DNA. The CDR3 sequence runs 14 residues, both termini included. CDR1 is LNHDA, CDR2 SQIVND, per germline (reference sequence). Here the CDR3 reads CASSPGQGTLRLHL.

This chain connects TRBV9 to TRBJ1-1, with D possibly matching TRBD1 (6 bases). V lost 3 bases, J lost 7 bases, and 16 bases lay in between. CDR1 is SGDLS, CDR2 YYNGEE, per germline. CDR3 length: 14 amino acids. The DNA of the CDR3 is TGTGCCAGCAGCGCGAGACAGGATCTAAGTGAAGCTTTCTTT. Protein product: CASSARQDLSEAFF.

The chain is built from TRBV2 and TRBJ1-1; D call uncertain. The germline gives CDR1 SNHLY, CDR2 FYNNEI. The CDR3 is made up of 13 amino acids. V was shortened by 7 bases and J by 6 bases, with 15 bases between the two germline ends. The CDR3 reads CASTILGVAEAFF. CDR3 in DNA: TGTGCCAGCACCATACTCGGGGTCGCTGAAGCTTTCTTT.

A remark on this clone: Compared with germline, one end of the junction differs, possibly owing to a read error. This chain uses TRBV19 with TRBJ1-2; the match to TRBD1 covers 7 bases. The CDR3 length is 15 residues. In germline, CDR1 is LNHDA, CDR2 SQIVND (reference sequence). CDR3 coding DNA: TGTGCCAGTAGTATTCTTGGTGGAGGGACAGCGATGCAAGCCTTC. Its translation is CASSILGGGTAMQAF.

This sequence joins TRBV19 and TRBJ1-1; 9 nucleotides align to TRBD1. The CDR3 is made up of 14 amino acids. Germline CDR1 and CDR2: LNHDA and SQIVND (reference sequence). J was trimmed by 5 bases and V by 8 bases; bases with no gene match: 9. CDR3 in amino acids: CASRLGQGITEAFF. The CDR3 DNA is TGTGCCAGTCGACTTGGACAGGGGATAACTGAAGCTTTCTTT.

This CDR3 is CASSPWVDYQRWNEQFF. The CDR3 nucleotides are TGTGCCAGTAGTCCATGGGTGGACTACCAGAGGTGGAATGAGCAGTTCTTC. This chain uses TRBV19 with TRBJ2-1; the D gene is possibly TRBD2 (6 bases). V was pared by 5 bases and J by 7 bases, with 24 bases between. CDR1 and CDR2 from the germline V gene are LNHDA and SQIVND (reference sequence). This CDR3 spans 17 amino acids.

This rearrangement joins TRBV24-1 to TRBJ2-1; perhaps TRBD1 as D (5 bases). Trimming pared 7 bases from V and 0 bases from J, leaving 12 bases between. The germline V gene has CDR1 KGHDR and CDR2 SFDVKD. The CDR3 spans 15 residues. The CDR3 sequence: CATRNTGSSYNEQFF. The DNA of the CDR3 is TGTGCCACCAGGAATACAGGCAGCTCCTACAATGAGCAGTTCTTC.

The chain uses TRBV7-2 and TRBJ1-2, with 10 bases matching TRBD1. This CDR3 has 13 residues. V trimming: 5 bases; J trimming: 4 bases; junction bases outside the gene matches: 1. In germline, CDR1 is SGHTA, CDR2 FQGNSA. The CDR3, as DNA: TGTGCCAGCAGCGACAGGGGGCTCTATGGCTACACCTTC. Protein product: CASSDRGLYGYTF.

The chain uses TRBV6-5 and TRBJ2-1; D is perhaps TRBD2 (5 bases). Trimming removed 9 bases at V and 2 bases at J, with 14 bases between. This CDR3 is built from 14 residues. Germline V gene lookup returns CDR1 MNHEY and CDR2 SVGAGI. DNA of the CDR3: TGTGCCAGGAACCCATGGGAGCCCTACAATGAGCAGTTCTTC. Encoded protein: CARNPWEPYNEQFF.

This sequence joins TRBV30 and TRBJ1-4, with TRBD1 identical over 10 bases. CDR3 length: 15 amino acids. The germline gives CDR1 GTSNPN, CDR2 SVGIG (reference sequence). The V and J ends lost 0 bases and 4 bases, in that order; junction bases with no gene match: 2. CDR3 DNA sequence: TGTGCCTGGAGTGTACGGACAGGGGGTAATGAAAAACTGTTTTTT. Its translation is CAWSVRTGGNEKLFF.

The chain combines TRBV7-6 with TRBJ1-5; D remains ambiguous. Trimming took off 2 bases at V and 0 bases at J, with 8 bases between the two ends. The germline gives CDR1 SGHVS, CDR2 FNYEAQ. The CDR3 is 15 residues long. The CDR3: CASSLRGDSNQPQHF. The CDR3 DNA reads as TGTGCCAGCAGCTTACGAGGAGATAGCAATCAGCCCCAGCATTTT.

By share, this clone counts as medium-sized. The chain links TRBV6-2 or TRBV6-3 to TRBJ1-5; 7 bases map to TRBD1. This CDR3 is 14 amino acids long. Germline V gene sequence: CDR1 MNHEY, CDR2 SVGEGT. The V gene end was trimmed by 6 bases and the J gene end by 4 bases; junction bases not matched to a gene: 6. The CDR3 loop reads CASSTGTANQPQHF. The CDR3 region has the DNA TGTGCCAGCAGCACCGGGACAGCTAATCAGCCCCAGCATTTT.

The V call is TRBV7-6, the J call TRBJ1-6; 7 nucleotides agree with TRBD1. Germline CDR1 and CDR2: SGHVS and FNYEAQ. V lost 5 bases and J lost 4; bases outside the gene matches: 2. This CDR3 contains 14 residues. The CDR3 here is CASSPGQYNSPLHF. CDR3 DNA sequence: TGTGCCAGCAGCCCGGGACAGTATAATTCACCCCTCCACTTT.

The chain carries TRBV6-2 or TRBV6-3 and TRBJ2-1, with 14 positions matching TRBD2. The CDR3 extends over 20 amino acids. The germline V gene encodes CDR1 MNHEY and CDR2 SVGEGT. The J segment lost 0 bases and the V segment lost 4 bases, leaving 11 bases of the junction unmatched. CDR3 coding DNA: TGTGCCAGCAGTTCGCGACTAGCGGGAGGGAGAATGAGCTCCTACAATGAGCAGTTCTTC. This codes for CASSSRLAGGRMSSYNEQFF.

V usage is TRBV11-3 and J usage is TRBJ2-2; TRBD1 matches at 7 bases. The CDR3 has 14 residues. Germline CDR1 SGHNT, CDR2 YENEEA. Unmatched junction bases numbered 4, after V lost 5 bases and J lost 4 bases. The CDR3 region has the DNA TGTGCCAGCAGCCGCCGGGACAGCACCGGGGAGCTGTTTTTT. This codes for CASSRRDSTGELFF.

J is TRBJ2-2 and V is TRBV19, with 10 bases aligning to TRBD2. V dropped 8 bases and J dropped 1; count of bases not matched to a gene: 4. The CDR3 runs 15 residues. Germline loops: CDR1 LNHDA, CDR2 SQIVND (reference sequence). CDR3 loop: CASERTSGNTGELFF. DNA of the CDR3: TGTGCCAGTGAGAGGACTAGCGGGAACACCGGGGAGCTGTTTTTT.

In this sample, this clone turned up once. CDR3 nucleotide sequence: TGTGCCAGCAGTTTATCCGGGGGGCGCATATCTGGGGCCAACGTCCTGACTTTC. It yields the protein CASSLSGGRISGANVLTF. This chain uses TRBV27 with TRBJ2-6; TRBD2 is a possible D gene (7 bases). This CDR3 comprises 18 residues. The V and J ends lost 0 bases and 1 base respectively, with 13 bases between them. The V gene's germline CDR1 is MNHEY and CDR2 SMNVEV (reference sequence). Looking up the rest from reference TRBV27 and TRBJ2-6 gives the full variable domain: EAQVTQNPRYLITVTGKKLTVTCSQNMNHEYMSWYRQDPGLGLRQIYYSMNVEVTDKGDVPEGYKVSRKEKRNFPLILESPSPNQTSLYFCASSLSGGRISGANVLTFGAGSRLTVL.

CDR3 sequence reads: CSVDWQGIGGYTF. In nucleotides, the CDR3 is TGCAGCGTTGACTGGCAGGGTATTGGTGGCTACACCTTC. V is TRBV29-1 and J is TRBJ1-2; D might be TRBD1 (5 bases). This CDR3 has 13 amino acids. The V end was cut by 3 bases, the J end by 7 bases, with 15 bases between. Per the germline V gene, CDR1 is SQVTM and CDR2 is ANQGSEA.

This clone showed up just a few times. This chain uses TRBV11-2 with TRBJ1-3; D is ambiguous. This CDR3 spans 12 amino acids. Between the trimmed V and J ends, which lost 3 bases and 3 bases, there was a span of 3 bases. Germline CDR1 and CDR2: SGHAT and FQNNGV. Here the CDR3 DNA reads TGTGCCAGCAGCTTCTTTGGAAACACCATATATTTT. The encoded protein is CASSFFGNTIYF.

The chain employs TRBV19 and TRBJ1-1, with D unresolved. This CDR3 is 11 amino acids long. Germline CDR1 and CDR2: LNHDA and SQIVND (reference sequence). Trimming removed 9 bases at V and 3 bases at J, with 8 bases between. The chain's CDR3 is CASLEYTEAFF. The CDR3 DNA reads as TGTGCCAGCCTAGAGTACACTGAAGCTTTCTTT.

This chain uses TRBV6-4 with TRBJ1-2; 8 bases align to TRBD1. The junction had 6 bases not matched to a gene; V was cut back by 5 bases and J by 4 bases. The CDR3 extends over 14 amino acids. CDR1 MRHNA and CDR2 SNTAGT come from the germline V gene. The CDR3 is CASSPTGVGYGYTF. DNA of the CDR3: TGTGCCAGCAGTCCGACAGGGGTGGGCTATGGCTACACCTTC.

The gene calls are TRBV5-6 and TRBJ2-5; TRBD1 matches at 7 bases. Germline V lookup: CDR1 SGHDT, CDR2 YYEEEE. The CDR3 covers 16 residues. Losses at the gene ends were 4 bases for V and 2 bases for J; bases not matched to a gene: 11. The CDR3 spells CASSLWTGYIQETQYF. In DNA, the CDR3 is TGTGCCAGCAGCCTTTGGACAGGCTACATACAAGAGACCCAGTACTTC. The complete variable domain, with remaining parts taken from reference TRBV5-6 and TRBJ2-5, reads DAGVTQSPTHLIKTRGQQVTLRCSPKSGHDTVSWYQQALGQGPQFIFQYYEEEERQRGNFPDRFSGHQFPNYSSELNVNALLLGDSALYLCASSLWTGYIQETQYFGPGTRLLVL.

This chain joins TRBV5-1 and TRBJ2-3, with TRBD2 matching over 9 bases. The CDR3 loop spans 15 amino acids. The V gene's germline CDR1 is SGHRS and CDR2 YFSETQ. Trimming removed 4 bases from V and 0 bases from J; junction bases left unmatched: 3. This chain's CDR3 is CASSPGTSSTDTQYF. Written as DNA, the CDR3 is TGCGCCAGCAGCCCCGGGACTAGCAGCACAGATACGCAGTATTTT.

The J gene is TRBJ2-1, the V gene TRBV19; a weak D match, TRBD2 (6 bases). The V end was cut by 5 bases, the J end by 9 bases, with 26 bases between. CDR3 length: 17 residues. Per germline, CDR1 LNHDA and CDR2 SQIVND (reference sequence). CDR3 loop: CASSLYHRTTSVGEQFF. CDR3 DNA sequence: TGTGCCAGTAGTTTATACCATCGGACTACCTCCGTGGGTGAGCAGTTCTTC.

The CDR3 here is CASSIGRDHQPQHF. The CDR3 nucleotides are TGTGCCAGTAGTATAGGCAGGGATCATCAGCCCCAGCATTTT. The rearrangement uses TRBV19 and TRBJ1-5; the D gene is possibly TRBD1 (5 bases). CDR1 is LNHDA, CDR2 SQIVND, per germline (reference sequence). The CDR3 has 14 residues. V was trimmed by 1 base and J by 5 bases, leaving 9 bases between them.

The rearrangement links TRBV30 to TRBJ2-2; 15 bases map to TRBD2. The CDR3 loop spans 18 amino acids. Looked up from germline, CDR1 is GTSNPN and CDR2 is SVGIG (reference sequence). With 1 base clipped from V and 6 bases from J, the junction kept 9 bases outside the gene matches. The CDR3 DNA reads TGTGCCTGGAGTGGGGCAGGACTAGCGGGAGGGGCCCCCGGGGAGCTGTTTTTT. Encoded protein: CAWSGAGLAGGAPGELFF.

The chain combines TRBV2 with TRBJ1-4; 7 bases map to TRBD1. The CDR3 is made up of 15 amino acids. V shed 4 bases, J shed 1 base, and the junction held 3 bases outside the gene matches. CDR1 is SNHLY, CDR2 FYNNEI, per germline. The CDR3 spells CASSGAGGTNEKLFF. In DNA form, the CDR3 reads TGTGCCAGCAGTGGAGCAGGGGGAACTAATGAAAAACTGTTTTTT.